This T cell receptor (beta chain) was obtained from a study of regulatory T cells in long-lasting Graves disease. Building the TCR beta libraries relied on iRepertoire HTBI primers, and CDR3 regions underwent Arm-PCR. One entry per CDR3 protein results from TCRdb running MiXCR on the multiplex PCR reads. The sample holds approximately 470,000 distinct CDR3 sequences, 15% to 20% seen once. The CDR3 length is 12 residues. Germline V gives CDR1 LNHDA, CDR2 SQIVND (reference sequence). V lost 2 bases, J lost 8 bases, and 4 bases lay in between. Time point of the sample: newly diagnosed GD, antithyroid drugs for less than 3 months. The TCR library was prepared using RNA isolated from PBMCs. Another study also made use of these data, one on T cells in Graves' hyperthyroidism and ophthalmopathy. That study adds: HTBI primers drove first-round RT-PCR of the TCR CDR3.

This chain links TRBV19 with TRBJ1-6; D ambiguous. The sample consisted of peripheral blood mononuclear cells (PBMCs), taken at new diagnosis, from a patient treated with antithyroid drugs. The clonotype originates from a man aged 40-50 years with Graves disease. The CDR3 here is CASSITDSPLHF. As DNA, the CDR3 is TGTGCCAGTAGTATAACGGATTCACCCCTCCACTTT. Combining the CDR3 with reference TRBV19 and TRBJ1-6 gives the whole variable domain DGGITQSPKYLFRKEGQNVTLSCEQNLNHDAMYWYRQDPGQGLRLIYYSQIVNDFQKGDIAEGYSVSREKKESFPLTVTSAQKNPTAFYLCASSITDSPLHFGNGTRLTVT.